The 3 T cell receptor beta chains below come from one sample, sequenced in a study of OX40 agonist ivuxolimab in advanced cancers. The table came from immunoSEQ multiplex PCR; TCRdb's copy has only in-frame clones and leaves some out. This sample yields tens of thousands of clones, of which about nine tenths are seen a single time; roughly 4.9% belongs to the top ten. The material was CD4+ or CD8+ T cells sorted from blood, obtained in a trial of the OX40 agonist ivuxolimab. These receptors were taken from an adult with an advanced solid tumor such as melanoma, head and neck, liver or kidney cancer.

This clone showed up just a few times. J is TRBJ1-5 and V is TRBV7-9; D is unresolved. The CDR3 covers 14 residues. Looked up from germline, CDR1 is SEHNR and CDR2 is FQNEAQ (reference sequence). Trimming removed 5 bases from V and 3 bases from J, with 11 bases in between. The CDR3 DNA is TGTGCCAGCAGCCAAGGGCGAGACAATCAGCCCCAGCATTTT. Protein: CASSQGRDNQPQHF.

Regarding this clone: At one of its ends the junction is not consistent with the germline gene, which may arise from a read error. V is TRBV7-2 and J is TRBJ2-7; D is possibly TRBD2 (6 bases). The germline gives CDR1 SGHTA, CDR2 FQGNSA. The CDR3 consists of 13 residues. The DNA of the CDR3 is TGTGCCAGCAGCCGAAACGGAGGGTACGTGCAGTACTTC. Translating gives CASSRNGGYVQYF. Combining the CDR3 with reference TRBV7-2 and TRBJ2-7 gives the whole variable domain GAGVSQSPSNKVTEKGKDVELRCDPISGHTALYWYRQSLGQGLEFLIYFQGNSAPDKSGLPSDRFSAERTGGSVSTLTIQRTQQEDSAVYLCASSRNGGYVQYFGPGTRLTVT.

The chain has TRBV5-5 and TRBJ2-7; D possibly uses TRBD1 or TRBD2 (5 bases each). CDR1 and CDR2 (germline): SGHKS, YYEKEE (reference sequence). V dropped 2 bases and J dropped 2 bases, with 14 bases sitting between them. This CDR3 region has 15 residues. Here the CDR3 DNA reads TGTGCCAGCAGCTTTCCCGGGACCGGTGCCTACGAGCAGTACTTC. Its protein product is CASSFPGTGAYEQYF.